A single T cell receptor (beta chain) is shown here with its context. The data were taken from a study of monozygotic twins with inflammatory bowel disease. TCRdb reanalyzed the 5' RACE reads, giving one entry per CDR3 protein sequence and no DNA. The listing records 150,000 to 200,000 distinct CDR3 sequences. The CDR3 sequence is 13 residues long. Germline V lookup: CDR1 SGHRS, CDR2 YFSETQ. The rearrangement links TRBV5-1 to TRBJ1-6. The source is a human donor with ulcerative colitis or Crohn's disease, or a healthy co-twin of an affected twin (not recorded which). The sample consisted of blood. The CDR3 sequence is CASSLVGNSPLHF.